The sequence of this TCR beta chain was determined in a study of T-cell reconstitution after alpha-beta-depleted transplantation in children (dated by TCRdb to 2016 to 2017). For the wider study: Using TCR repertoire profiling, the study quantitatively followed how T-cell immune reconstitution unfolded in children after TCRalphabeta/CD19-depleted allogeneic hematopoietic cell transplantation. Results the study describes overall, beyond this receptor: Over the following months the frequencies of hyperexpanded clones went down, and after one year T-cell counts and TCRbeta diversity were mostly credited to newly produced T cells. In some patients, the high TCRbeta diversity seen at day 60 was put down to recipient T cells and intrathymic progenitors that had survived conditioning. The apparently early alphabetaT-cell count recovery about two months after transplant was reportedly dependent on only several hundred rapidly expanded clones derived from non-depleted graft cells.

The label giving this sample's treatment or condition can be read as: allogeneic hematopoietic cell transplantation with graft depleted of TCRalphabeta T cells and CD19 B cells. Transplant recipients were children who received TCRalphabeta/CD19-depleted allogeneic hematopoietic cell grafts. In regard to this clonotype: Its binding antigen is unknown. No much larger clonotype is one base removed from it; base qualities were not supplied.

Library construction relied on PCR. The sequencer was an Illumina HiSeq 2500. TCR libraries were prepared with molecular barcoding, using unique molecular identifiers to normalize TCRbeta repertoire quantification. TCRdb cleaned the public reads at Q25 with fastp, built clones with MiXCR and kept in-frame beta chains. Identical CDR3 proteins give one entry, which carries the most common genes and DNA. This sample gives hundreds of thousands of distinct CDR3 sequences in total; around 15% of them show up just once. The ten largest clones capture around 30% of the sample. The sequence derives from a boy under two years old who had a stem cell transplant for Wiskott-Aldrich syndrome, so the T cells may come from the graft donor. The sequenced sample was PBMCs, mostly from graft donor cells, obtained 360 days after TCRalphabeta/CD19-depleted stem cell transplant.

The CDR3 protein is CASSQDPGDPYEQYF. The nucleotides are TGCGCCAGCAGCCAAGATCCAGGGGATCCCTACGAGCAGTACTTC. The sequence links TRBV4-3 to TRBJ2-7; the D gene is possibly TRBD1, with 6 bases matching. Looking up the germline V gene yields CDR1 LGHNA and CDR2 YSLEER. The V end loses 0 bases and the J end loses 2 bases, and a stretch of 11 bases separates them. The CDR3 holds 15 amino acids from the cysteine to the phenylalanine. The kept DNA is CDR3 alone, 45 bases in frame from the first base.